The rows below give T cell receptor beta chains drawn from one sample of a study of blood T cells in healthy people across ages. One entry per CDR3 protein, called by TCRdb with MiXCR from the 5' RACE reads. The sample holds approximately 1,100,000 distinct CDR3 sequences, roughly 45% seen once. The sequenced sample was blood. These receptors were obtained from an older woman in good health. Each CDR3 is given with its conserved first and last residue.

j_gene | len | v_gene | CDR3aa
TRBJ2-3 | 15 | TRBV9 | CASSTLAGVGDTQYF
TRBJ2-7 | 14 | TRBV28 | CASSLAGQFYEQYF
TRBJ2-4 | 13 | TRBV9 | CASNQGAMDIQYF
TRBJ2-1 | 16 | TRBV12-3/TRBV12-4 | CASSLSGTSGRVEQFF
TRBJ1-1 | 14 | TRBV29-1 | CSVEDLGGDTEAFF
TRBJ1-2 | 12 | TRBV20-1 | CSAGQGVYGYTF
TRBJ2-1 | 11 | TRBV20-1 | CSARGDNEQFF
TRBJ1-5 | 14 | TRBV5-5 | CASSGDRANQPQHF
TRBJ2-3 | 15 | TRBV20-1 | CSAKPPLGRTDTQYF
TRBJ2-1 | 15 | TRBV7-2 | CASSPSRAAYNEQFF
TRBJ2-5 | 13 | TRBV6-5 | CASSPPREETQYF
TRBJ1-2 | 11 | TRBV20-1 | CSARGPGGYTF
TRBJ2-3 | 15 | TRBV2 | CASPGTSGLADTQYF
TRBJ1-5 | 16 | TRBV15 | CATSRDAKISNQPQHF
TRBJ1-5 | 14 | TRBV12-3/TRBV12-4 | CASSLKASNQPQHF
TRBJ2-7 | 14 | TRBV5-4 | CASSPGDRAHEQYF
TRBJ2-1 | 16 | TRBV29-1 | CSAGGLAGEDFNEQFF
TRBJ2-7 | 15 | TRBV27 | CASSGRGSQSYEQYF
TRBJ2-1 | 15 | TRBV6-5 | CASSPSWGDYNEQFF
TRBJ2-1 | 15 | TRBV4-2 | CASSQPGQGFYEQFF
TRBJ2-3 | 14 | TRBV5-6 | CASSPMTGADTQYF
TRBJ2-6 | 15 | TRBV6-2/TRBV6-3 | CASSYKGAGANVLTF
TRBJ2-7 | 13 | TRBV20-1 | CSSERDQLYEQYF
TRBJ2-7 | 15 | TRBV10-3 | CAISEKGGDSYEQYF
TRBJ2-7 | 16 | TRBV7-3 | CASSLTGTGGDHEQYF
TRBJ2-7 | 15 | TRBV5-1 | CASSRETGYRGEQYF
TRBJ1-4 | 12 | TRBV4-1 | CASSQEGGKLFF
TRBJ2-3 | 13 | TRBV9 | CASTPSGRDTQYF
TRBJ2-3 | 13 | TRBV20-1 | CSATLAGGFTQYF
TRBJ2-1 | 17 | TRBV7-3 | CASSPGLPGTYYNEQFF
NA | 16 | TRBV27 | CASSLTSGGAYNEQYF
TRBJ2-7 | 13 | TRBV14 | CASSQIVRGEQYF
TRBJ2-3 | 16 | TRBV12-3/TRBV12-4 | CASSLVGRGRSDTQYF
TRBJ2-7 | 18 | TRBV27 | CASSPGRIPKAGGNEQYF
TRBJ1-1 | 15 | TRBV20-1 | CSATSGTKRATEAFF
TRBJ2-7 | 16 | TRBV20-1 | CSATSASGRDGYEQYF
TRBJ2-5 | 14 | TRBV15 | CATSIGLAEETQYF
TRBJ2-4 | 15 | TRBV3-1 | CASSQDWASWNIHYF
TRBJ2-5 | 15 | TRBV15 | CATSREHRGGETQYF
TRBJ2-7 | 15 | TRBV6-6 | CASSSTGGDSDEQYF
TRBJ2-5 | 18 | TRBV3-1 | CASSQGGLAGGRGETQYF
TRBJ1-2 | 15 | TRBV20-1 | CSARPIAGTNYGYTF
TRBJ2-4 | 17 | TRBV5-4 | CASSFSVGRLAKNIQYF